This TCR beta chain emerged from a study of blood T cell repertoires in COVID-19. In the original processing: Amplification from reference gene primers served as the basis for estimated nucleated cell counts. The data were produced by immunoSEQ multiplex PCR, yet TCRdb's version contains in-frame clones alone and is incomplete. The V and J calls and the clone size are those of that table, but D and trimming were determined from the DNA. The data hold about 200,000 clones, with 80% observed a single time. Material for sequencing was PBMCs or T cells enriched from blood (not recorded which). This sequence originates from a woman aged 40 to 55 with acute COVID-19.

The CDR3 protein is CASRGTGQGAAGELFF. CDR3 DNA sequence: TGTGCCAGCAGAGGAACGGGACAGGGGGCCGCCGGGGAGCTGTTTTTT. V is TRBV27 and J is TRBJ2-2; the match to TRBD1 covers 12 bases. The CDR3 covers 16 residues. V shed 6 bases and J 6 bases; nucleotides not matched to a gene: 8. Germline values: CDR1 MNHEY, CDR2 SMNVEV (reference sequence).